The 30 T cell receptor beta chains below were found in one sample sequenced in a study of neurological immune-mediated disorders. TCRdb recomputed calls from the 5' RACE reads with MiXCR, one row per CDR3 protein. The data hold about 14,000 distinct CDR3 sequences, with over 9.5% observed a single time. Sequenced material: PBMCs. The receptor source for this set is a woman between 40 and 50 years old in good health.

This clonotype was counted at least ten times. The rearrangement joins TRBV11-2 to TRBJ2-7, with D tentatively TRBD2 (5 bases). Deletions cut 5 bases from V and 2 bases from J, with 10 bases between. The CDR3 length is 13 residues. Germline CDR1 and CDR2: SGHAT and FQNNGV. CDR3 coding DNA: TGTGCCAGCAGCCACTACGGGACCTACGAGCAGTACTTC. Its protein is CASSHYGTYEQYF.

This clonotype showed up many times. The chain employs TRBV7-2 and TRBJ2-1; the D gene is possibly TRBD2 (6 bases). The V end was cut by 4 bases, the J end by 9 bases, with 16 bases between. The CDR3 has 14 amino acids. The V gene's germline CDR1 is SGHTA and CDR2 FQGNSA. DNA of the CDR3: TGTGCCAGCAGCTCGGGACTCCCCTCCAGTGAGCAGTTCTTC. Its translation is CASSSGLPSSEQFF. The variable domain in full, with the rest retrieved from reference TRBV7-2 and TRBJ2-1, is GAGVSQSPSNKVTEKGKDVELRCDPISGHTALYWYRQSLGQGLEFLIYFQGNSAPDKSGLPSDRFSAERTGGSVSTLTIQRTQQEDSAVYLCASSSGLPSSEQFFGPGTRLTVL.

This clonotype was recorded at least ten times. The rearrangement joins TRBV7-9 to TRBJ2-5; TRBD1 aligns across 7 bases. Germline V gives CDR1 SEHNR, CDR2 FQNEAQ (reference sequence). J lost 5 bases, V lost 6 bases, and 6 bases had no gene match. The CDR3 loop spans 13 amino acids. CDR3 sequence reads: CASRSGGRETQYF. The CDR3 region has the DNA TGTGCCAGCAGGTCAGGGGGTAGGGAGACCCAGTACTTC.

This clonotype has ten or more counts. The chain combines TRBV30 with TRBJ2-7; D is uncertain. V lost 4 bases and J lost 2, with 6 bases in between. Germline V gene sequence: CDR1 GTSNPN, CDR2 SVGIG (reference sequence). The CDR3 spans 11 residues. The CDR3 coding sequence is TGTGCCTGGACGGTACCCTACGAGCAGTACTTC. This sequence encodes CAWTVPYEQYF.

This clonotype qualifies as medium-sized. J is TRBJ1-2 and V is TRBV20-1; maybe TRBD1 (6 bases). This CDR3 has 11 amino acids. V was pared by 4 bases and J by 4 bases, with 7 bases between. Looked up from germline, CDR1 is DFQATT and CDR2 is SNEGSKA (reference sequence). This CDR3 reads CSATGVYGYTF. The DNA for the CDR3 is TGCAGTGCTACAGGGGTCTATGGCTACACCTTC.

The table lists this clonotype with many counts. V and J are TRBV5-1 and TRBJ1-4, with D perhaps TRBD1 (6 bases). The germline gives CDR1 SGHRS, CDR2 YFSETQ. V was cut by 4 bases and J by 2 bases, with 18 bases left in between. This CDR3 has 17 residues. This CDR3 reads CASSRPNDRTTNEKLFF. CDR3 coding DNA: TGCGCCAGCAGCCGCCCTAACGACAGGACGACTAATGAAAAACTGTTTTTT.

The chain is built from TRBV7-9 and TRBJ2-3; 8 bases agree with TRBD1. In germline, CDR1 is SEHNR, CDR2 FQNEAQ (reference sequence). The length of the CDR3 is 14 residues. V lost 6 bases to trimming and J lost 5 bases; unmatched junction nucleotides: 7. CDR3 DNA: TGTGCCAGCAGTTCGGACAGGGTGAGAGATACGCAGTATTTT. It codes for CASSSDRVRDTQYF.

This clonotype was seen repeatedly, ten times or more. This rearrangement joins TRBV20-1 to TRBJ1-6, with a weak D call TRBD1 (5 bases). V lost 1 base to trimming and J lost 5 bases, with 18 bases between them. The CDR3 runs to 17 residues. Germline V gene sequence: CDR1 DFQATT, CDR2 SNEGSKA (reference sequence). CDR3: CSARGGPSGQDNSPLHF. The DNA for the CDR3 is TGCAGTGCTAGAGGGGGACCGTCAGGGCAGGATAATTCACCCCTCCACTTT.

This clonotype has at least ten counts. The chain is built from TRBV20-1 and TRBJ1-5, with a possible D match to TRBD1 (5 bases). The length of the CDR3 is 14 residues. Germline V gene sequence: CDR1 DFQATT, CDR2 SNEGSKA (reference sequence). V lost 3 bases and J 9 bases, leaving 18 bases between the germline ends. The CDR3 sequence: CSASGDGGTGPQHF. The CDR3 DNA reads TGCAGTGCTAGCGGGGACGGAGGGACGGGGCCCCAGCATTTT.

There are many counts of this clonotype. J is TRBJ2-7 and V is TRBV5-1, with D unclear. This CDR3 spans 12 amino acids. CDR1 and CDR2 from the germline V gene are SGHRS and YFSETQ. Between the trimmed V and J ends, which lost 2 bases and 6 bases, there was a span of 9 bases. CDR3 bases: TGCGCCAGCAGCTTTCGTGGGCCCGAGCAGTACTTC. It yields the protein CASSFRGPEQYF.

This clonotype has ten or more counts. The chain employs TRBV2 and TRBJ2-5; 9 bases fit TRBD2. The germline CDR1 and CDR2 sequences are SNHLY and FYNNEI. V lost 6 bases to trimming and J lost 0 bases; unmatched junction nucleotides: 5. The length of the CDR3 is 15 residues. CDR3 nucleotide sequence: TGTGCCAGCAGCTATGAGCGGGGGGACCAAGAGACCCAGTACTTC. Translating it yields CASSYERGDQETQYF.

Many counts were recorded for this clonotype. The chain uses TRBV12-3 or TRBV12-4 and TRBJ2-2, with D perhaps matching TRBD1 (5 bases). The CDR3 has 15 amino acids. Between the trimmed V and J ends, which lost 3 bases and 4 bases, there was a span of 12 bases. Written as DNA, the CDR3 is TGTGCCAGCAGTTTCGTCCAGGGTGGCACCGGGGAGCTGTTTTTT. This sequence encodes CASSFVQGGTGELFF.

This chain joins TRBV5-6 and TRBJ1-6; 10 nucleotides line up with TRBD1. Trimming removed 3 bases from V and 7 bases from J; junction bases left unmatched: 4. CDR1 and CDR2 (germline): SGHDT, YYEEEE. The CDR3 consists of 15 residues. The CDR3 DNA follows: TGTGCCAGCAGCTCGAAGGGACAGGGGAATTCACCCCTCCACTTT. This sequence encodes CASSSKGQGNSPLHF.

The chain recombines TRBV19 with TRBJ2-1; TRBD2 might be the D (5 bases). Germline assignment: CDR1 LNHDA and CDR2 SQIVND (reference sequence). Trimming took off 10 bases at V and 6 bases at J, with 19 bases between the two ends. The CDR3 spans 14 residues. The CDR3 DNA sequence: TGTGCCACTCTAATCGGAGGCCCCTCCAATGAGCAGTTCTTC. Residues: CATLIGGPSNEQFF.

Sample share makes this clonotype medium-sized. V and J are TRBV20-1 and TRBJ2-1, with 10 bases that match TRBD2. The CDR3 contains 15 residues. The germline V gene encodes CDR1 DFQATT and CDR2 SNEGSKA (reference sequence). Unmatched junction bases numbered 8, after V lost 6 bases and J lost 3 bases. CDR3 sequence: CSAVPSGRSYNEQFF. CDR3 DNA sequence: TGCAGTGCAGTCCCTAGCGGGAGAAGCTACAATGAGCAGTTCTTC.

This clonotype was seen many times. This chain uses TRBV20-1 with TRBJ2-7; tentatively, D is TRBD2 (5 bases). V was clipped by 3 bases and J by 3 bases, with 9 bases between them. This CDR3 contains 12 residues. Germline V CDR1 and CDR2: DFQATT, SNEGSKA (reference sequence). The CDR3, as DNA: TGCAGTGCTAGCGGGATATACTACGAGCAGTACTTC. Protein sequence: CSASGIYYEQYF.

Ten or more counts support this clonotype. The rearrangement uses TRBV6-2 or TRBV6-3 and TRBJ2-1, with D perhaps TRBD2 (6 bases). The V gene's germline CDR1 is MNHEY and CDR2 SVGEGT. The CDR3 runs 17 residues. V was shortened by 0 bases and J by 0 bases, with 12 bases between the two germline ends. In DNA form, the CDR3 reads TGTGCCAGCAGTTACTCGATGGGGCGGGGCTCCTACAATGAGCAGTTCTTC. Its protein is CASSYSMGRGSYNEQFF.

This clonotype was observed many times. This chain connects TRBV5-6 to TRBJ2-1; TRBD2 is a possible D gene (5 bases). Germline CDR1 and CDR2: SGHDT and YYEEEE. The V gene lost 2 bases and the J gene lost 2 bases, with 8 bases spanning the gap. The CDR3 loop spans 14 amino acids. Here the CDR3 reads CASSFPGTYNEQFF. The CDR3 DNA follows: TGTGCCAGCAGCTTCCCGGGGACCTACAATGAGCAGTTCTTC.

The table lists this clonotype with many counts. V gene TRBV2 combines with J gene TRBJ1-5; 9 bases map to TRBD1. The CDR3 is 15 residues long. The germline V gene has CDR1 SNHLY and CDR2 FYNNEI. V shed 6 bases, J shed 6 bases, and the junction held 9 bases outside the gene matches. The CDR3 here is CASRAGTGRGQPQHF. CDR3 coding DNA: TGTGCCAGCAGAGCCGGGACAGGGAGGGGTCAGCCCCAGCATTTT.

This clonotype counts as medium-sized. The rearrangement links TRBV7-9 to TRBJ1-1; 9 positions match TRBD1. This CDR3 comprises 17 residues. After removal of 4 bases from V and 1 base from J, the junction contained 10 bases not matched to a gene. Germline assignment: CDR1 SEHNR and CDR2 FQNEAQ (reference sequence). The CDR3 protein is CASSSLLGTGTNTEAFF. CDR3 in DNA: TGTGCCAGCAGCTCCCTCCTGGGGACAGGGACGAACACTGAAGCTTTCTTT. Full variable domain (remainder filled in from reference TRBV7-9 and TRBJ1-1): DTGVSQNPRHKITKRGQNVTFRCDPISEHNRLYWYRQTLGQGPEFLTYFQNEAQLEKSRLLSDRFSAERPKGSFSTLEIQRTEQGDSAMYLCASSSLLGTGTNTEAFFGQGTRLTVV.

In its sample, this clonotype was seen many times. The junction departs from germline at one end; a sequencing error may be responsible. The rearrangement links TRBV4-1 to TRBJ1-1; a possible D gene is TRBD1 (5 bases). CDR3 size: 15 residues. CDR1 and CDR2 from the germline V gene are MGHRA and YSYEKL. The CDR3 DNA reads as TGCGCCAGCAGCCACTGGGCTGGGGGGAACCCTGAAGCTTTCTTT. As protein: CASSHWAGGNPEAFF.

The J gene is TRBJ2-7, the V gene TRBV28; D is unclear. Germline V gives CDR1 MDHEN, CDR2 SYDVKM. Between the trimmed V and J ends, which lost 7 bases and 4 bases, there was a span of 11 bases. The CDR3 extends over 12 amino acids. CDR3 region: CASTFTGYEQYF. As DNA, the CDR3 is TGTGCCAGCACCTTTACCGGGTACGAGCAGTACTTC.

This clonotype was picked up one time. The gene calls are TRBV3-1 and TRBJ2-1, with 7 positions matching TRBD1. From germline, CDR1 is LGHDT and CDR2 YNNKEL (reference sequence). V was pared by 8 bases and J by 4 bases, with 8 bases of the junction left unmatched. The length of the CDR3 is 14 residues. The DNA of the CDR3 is TGTGCCAGCTCTCGGGACAGACAGTACAATGAGCAGTTCTTC. It encodes CASSRDRQYNEQFF.

This clonotype was counted many times. This chain links TRBV5-5 with TRBJ2-2; D unclear. CDR1 and CDR2 from the germline V gene are SGHKS and YYEKEE (reference sequence). This CDR3 has 15 amino acids. V was trimmed by 0 bases and J by 7 bases, leaving 13 bases between them. CDR3 protein: CASSLGREIGGELFF. CDR3 nucleotide sequence: TGTGCCAGCAGCTTGGGAAGGGAAATCGGCGGGGAGCTGTTTTTT.

This clonotype was seen many times. The chain employs TRBV6-5 and TRBJ1-5; no firm D call. V was shortened by 7 bases and J by 6 bases, with 13 bases between the two germline ends. The V gene's germline CDR1 is MNHEY and CDR2 SVGAGI. This CDR3 spans 13 amino acids. The DNA for the CDR3 is TGTGCCAGCACCCTCGGTTTCGGTCAGCCCCAGCATTTT. Protein sequence: CASTLGFGQPQHF.

In this sample, this clonotype turned up many times. The V call is TRBV20-1, the J call TRBJ1-6, with D possibly TRBD1 on 5 matching bases. This CDR3 has 16 amino acids. CDR1 is DFQATT and CDR2 is SNEGSKA in the germline V gene (reference sequence). V was clipped by 5 bases and J by 14 bases, with 28 bases between them. Written as DNA, the CDR3 is TGCAGTGCTGCCTATGACTACCGCCGCCCTACGGACACCCTCCACTTT. This codes for CSAAYDYRRPTDTLHF.

This clonotype has at least ten counts. The chain joins TRBV28 to TRBJ1-1, with D uncertain. In germline, CDR1 is MDHEN, CDR2 SYDVKM. The CDR3 consists of 12 residues. V gave up 6 bases and J gave up 2 bases, with 7 bases separating them. CDR3 region: CASRPFNTEAFF. In DNA, the CDR3 is TGTGCCAGCAGGCCCTTTAACACTGAAGCTTTCTTT.

The rearrangement links TRBV6-2 or TRBV6-3 to TRBJ2-1; weak D call: TRBD1 (5 bases). CDR1 and CDR2 from the germline V gene are MNHEY and SVGEGT. V gave up 6 bases and J gave up 9 bases, with 12 bases separating them. The CDR3 is made up of 12 amino acids. The CDR3 is CASRGPALEQFF. In nucleotides, the CDR3 is TGTGCCAGCAGGGGGCCAGCCCTTGAGCAGTTCTTC.

The genes are TRBV20-1 and TRBJ2-3; TRBD2 agrees at 7 bases. The CDR3 loop spans 16 amino acids. Germline CDR1 reads DFQATT; CDR2 reads SNEGSKA (reference sequence). The V gene end was trimmed by 3 bases and the J gene end by 4 bases; junction bases not matched to a gene: 13. In DNA form, the CDR3 reads TGCAGTGCTAGTCCTTTTCGGGAGGATTGCCCAGATACGCAGTATTTT. Translating gives CSASPFREDCPDTQYF.

This clonotype was picked up many times. The J gene is TRBJ2-7, the V gene TRBV2, with D unresolved. CDR3 length equals 11 residues. Germline values: CDR1 SNHLY, CDR2 FYNNEI. V lost 3 bases and J 7 bases, leaving 7 bases between the germline ends. Here the CDR3 DNA reads TGTGCCAGCAGTGAGGTGGGGGAGCAGTACTTC. Its translation is CASSEVGEQYF.